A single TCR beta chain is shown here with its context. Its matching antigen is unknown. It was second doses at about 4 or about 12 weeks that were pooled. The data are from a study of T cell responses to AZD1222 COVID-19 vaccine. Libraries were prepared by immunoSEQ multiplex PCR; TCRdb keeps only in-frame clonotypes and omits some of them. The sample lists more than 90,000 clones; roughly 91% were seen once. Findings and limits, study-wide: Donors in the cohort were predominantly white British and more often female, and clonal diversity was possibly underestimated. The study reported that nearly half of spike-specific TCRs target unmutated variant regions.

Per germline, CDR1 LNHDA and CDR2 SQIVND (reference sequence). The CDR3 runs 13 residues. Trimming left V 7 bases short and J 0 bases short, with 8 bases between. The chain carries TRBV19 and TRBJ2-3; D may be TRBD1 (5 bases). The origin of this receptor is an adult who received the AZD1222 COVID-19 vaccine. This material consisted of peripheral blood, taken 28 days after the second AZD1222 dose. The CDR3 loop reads CASKAGSTDTQYF. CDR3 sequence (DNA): TGTGCCAGTAAGGCAGGGAGCACAGATACGCAGTATTTT.